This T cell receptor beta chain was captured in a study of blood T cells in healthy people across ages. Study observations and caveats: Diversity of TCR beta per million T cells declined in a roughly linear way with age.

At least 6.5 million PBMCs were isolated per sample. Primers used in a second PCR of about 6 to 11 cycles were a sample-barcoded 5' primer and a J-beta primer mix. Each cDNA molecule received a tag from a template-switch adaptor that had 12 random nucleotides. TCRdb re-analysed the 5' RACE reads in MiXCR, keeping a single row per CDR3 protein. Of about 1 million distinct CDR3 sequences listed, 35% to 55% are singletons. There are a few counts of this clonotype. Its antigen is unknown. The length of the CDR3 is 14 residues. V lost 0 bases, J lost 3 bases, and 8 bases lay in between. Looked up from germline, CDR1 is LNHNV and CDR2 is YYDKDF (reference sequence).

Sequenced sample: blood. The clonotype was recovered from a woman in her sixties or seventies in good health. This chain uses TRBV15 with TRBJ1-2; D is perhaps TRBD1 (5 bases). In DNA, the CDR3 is TGTGCCACCAGCAGAGATTTGGGGGACTATGGCTACACCTTC. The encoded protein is CATSRDLGDYGYTF.